This TCR beta chain was sequenced in a study of vaccination and CD4 T cells after COVID-19. Overall study context: Two Hispanic individuals were among six male and four female convalescent patients.

This sample's treatment: approximately 9-day PBMC culture with coronavirus spike peptide pools or control peptides (ViraFEST assay). ViraFEST enlarged antigen-specific T cell populations with peptide pools and afterwards sequenced TCRs. Worth noting for this clonotype: Its cognate antigen is unknown.

With the Oncomine TCR Beta short-read assay, DNA from cultured CD4+ T cells was sequenced. Via MiXCR, TCRdb re-called the PCR reads, giving one row per CDR3 protein. The data show 18,000 or so distinct CDR3 sequences, roughly half seen once. Germline trimming cut 5 bases from V and 6 bases from J; bases unmatched to any gene: 4. CDR1 and CDR2 (germline): SEHNR, FQNEAQ (reference sequence). The CDR3 sequence is 14 residues long. V gene TRBV7-9 combines with J gene TRBJ1-6; 7 bases agree with TRBD1. This clonotype was obtained from a human donor who had recovered from COVID-19. Sequenced: CD4+ T cells from blood, cultured in vitro. Here the CDR3 DNA reads TGTGCCAGCAGCGGGGGACAGTCTAATTCACCCCTCCACTTT. Translated: CASSGGQSNSPLHF.